This T cell receptor (beta chain) was documented in a study of cytomegalovirus exposure and HLA in healthy donors. Trimming at V came to 5 bases and at J to 0 bases, leaving 14 bases not matched to a gene. Germline V gives CDR1 SGHAT, CDR2 FQDESV (reference sequence). The CDR3 is made up of 18 amino acids. A multiplex PCR was run with 60 Vbeta primers and 13 Jbeta primers. Libraries were prepared by immunoSEQ multiplex PCR; TCRdb keeps only in-frame clonotypes and omits some of them. The listing contains around 120,000 clones. Sequencing was performed on PBMCs. The source of this sequence is a young man in good health and CMV-seronegative. The rearrangement joins TRBV11-1 to TRBJ2-3; 7 nucleotides align to TRBD2. The CDR3 loop reads CASSAGTSAASSTDTQYF. The CDR3 DNA is TGTGCCAGCAGCGCCGGAACTAGCGCCGCCTCTAGCACAGATACGCAGTATTTT.